This T cell receptor (beta chain) was found in a study of Graves' ophthalmopathy and Graves' hyperthyroidism. Study-level background: There was a collection of peripheral blood at initial diagnosis, before any treatment.

Study-wide findings and caveats: Forecasting of ophthalmopathy progression by the model achieved around 71% sensitivity and about 77% specificity.

This clonotype was observed at least ten times. Its cognate antigen is unknown. The study amplified TCR beta CDR3 regions using RNA transcripts. RT-PCR was first run with HTBI primers, then multiplex PCR in a second round. MiXCR was run by TCRdb on the multiplex PCR reads, yielding one entry per CDR3 protein. The sample records roughly 420,000 distinct CDR3 sequences, 20% to 25% being singletons. The evidence that diagnosis relied on was clinical symptoms, serum thyroxine, TRAb, thyroid ultrasound and orbital computed tomography. The sequenced sample was peripheral blood. The sequence was obtained from a woman in her late teens or twenties with stable Graves' hyperthyroidism.

CDR3 DNA sequence: TGTGCCAGCAGTTCCACCAATCAGCCCCAGCATTTT. Its protein is CASSSTNQPQHF. The genes are TRBV27 and TRBJ1-5, with D uncertain. This CDR3 contains 12 residues. V was pared by 4 bases and J by 3 bases, with 4 bases between. In germline, CDR1 is MNHEY, CDR2 SMNVEV (reference sequence).